This TCR beta chain was sequenced for a study of T cells in Graves' hyperthyroidism and ophthalmopathy. From RNA transcripts, TCR beta CDR3 regions were amplified. TCR CDR3 regions were first amplified by RT-PCR with HTBI primers. TCRdb recomputed calls from the multiplex PCR reads with MiXCR, one row per CDR3 protein. This table holds around 500,000 distinct CDR3 sequences, approximately 16% found once. V was clipped by 10 bases and J by 1 base; unmatched bases: 9. The germline V gene encodes CDR1 MDHEN and CDR2 SYDVKM. CDR3 size: 14 residues. Sequenced material: blood. V usage is TRBV28 and J usage is TRBJ2-7; 8 positions match TRBD2. This TCR came from a woman aged 30 to 39 with Graves' ophthalmopathy. The CDR3 loop reads CAITPAGGSYEQYF. The CDR3 region has the DNA TGTGCCATCACCCCGGCGGGAGGATCCTACGAGCAGTACTTC.